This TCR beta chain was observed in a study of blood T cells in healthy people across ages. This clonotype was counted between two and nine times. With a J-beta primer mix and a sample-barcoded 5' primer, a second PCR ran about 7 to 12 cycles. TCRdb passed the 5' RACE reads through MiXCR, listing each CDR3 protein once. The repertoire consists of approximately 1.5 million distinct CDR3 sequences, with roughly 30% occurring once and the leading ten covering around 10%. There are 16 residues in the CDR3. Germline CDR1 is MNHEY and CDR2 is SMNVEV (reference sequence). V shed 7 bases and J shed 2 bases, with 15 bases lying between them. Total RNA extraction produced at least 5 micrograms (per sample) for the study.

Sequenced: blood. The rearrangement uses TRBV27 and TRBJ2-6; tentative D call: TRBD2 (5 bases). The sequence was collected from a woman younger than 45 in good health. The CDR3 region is CASTSRVGAGANVLTF. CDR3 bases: TGTGCCAGCACCTCTCGGGTCGGGGCTGGGGCCAACGTCCTGACTTTC.